This paragraph reports one T cell receptor beta chain. Its specificity is unknown. The entry originates in a study of cytomegalovirus exposure and HLA in healthy donors. Study summary: A subsequent analysis stated that the 120 or so validation repertoires were run on the same platform as the roughly 700 first-cohort repertoires. Study results and limitations: According to a subsequent analysis, TCR clusters from the first cohort were inclined to appear together in the roughly 110 validation repertoires. Specificity for CMV antigens was confirmed in vitro for a few of the CMV-associated chains. Many donors shared some public TCRs, even though most TCR sequences were rare.

Assay used: immunoSEQ multiplex PCR; TCRdb lists only in-frame clones, some missing. Of about 130,000 clones listed, roughly nine tenths are singletons. The CDR3 contains 15 residues. The V and J ends lost 2 bases and 9 bases respectively, with 17 bases between them. Germline-derived CDR1 and CDR2 are KGHSH and LQKENI. The sample taken for sequencing was PBMCs. The origin of this receptor is a woman younger than 30 in good health and CMV-seropositive. V and J are TRBV18 and TRBJ2-1; possibly TRBD1 for D (5 bases). The CDR3 sequence: CASSPVQGRVGEQFF. CDR3 in DNA: TGTGCCAGCTCACCAGTCCAGGGCCGCGTCGGTGAGCAGTTCTTC.